This T cell receptor (beta chain) was profiled in a study of identical twins. A few counts support this clonotype. Its antigen remains unknown. Between the trimmed V and J ends, which lost 3 bases and 6 bases, there was a span of 15 bases. Germline V gives CDR1 LNHDA, CDR2 SQIVND (reference sequence). CDR3 length: 15 amino acids. TCRdb reprocessed the 5' RACE reads with MiXCR, giving one entry per CDR3 protein. The data show 500,000 to 600,000 distinct CDR3 sequences, roughly a fifth seen once. The study's findings and limits: Models predicted too little out-of-frame TCR alpha sharing in monozygotic twins. Insertions were fewer in abundant cord blood beta clonotypes, whereas memory repertoires showed none of this pattern.

The same data also contributed to another study, on T cells expressing NK-cell markers. That investigation notes: It was sorted CD3+CD56+NKG2C+, CD3+CD56+NKG2C- and CD3+CD56-NKG2C+ T cells that supplied the TCR beta repertoires. Roughly 1.0-7.0% of CD8+ T cells in more than 5 donors belonged to dominant NKG2C+ clonotypes.

The sequence was obtained from a woman in her late teens or twenties in good health. The rearrangement links TRBV19 to TRBJ1-5; D remains unclear. The sample taken for sequencing was CD4+ T cells sorted from blood. The CDR3 DNA reads as TGTGCCAGTAGTATGGATGGAATCGAGGGTCAGCCCCAGCATTTT. This encodes CASSMDGIEGQPQHF.